The 17 T cell receptor beta chains below all came from one sample that was sequenced in a study of metastatic and nonmetastatic thyroid tumors. All patients were untreated before thyroid surgery. TCRdb recomputed clones from the PCR reads via MiXCR. This sample has over 10,000 clones, with around 25% found just once. Sequencing was done on a sample of adjacent normal tissue. All receptors derive from a female donor with papillary thyroid cancer or a benign thyroid nodule (not recorded which). Some clones in this sample may be carry-over from other donors' samples.

This clone was observed at least ten times. V is TRBV19 and J is TRBJ2-7; TRBD2 is a possible D gene (5 bases). V dropped 1 base and J dropped 6 bases, with 10 bases sitting between them. This CDR3 is 13 amino acids long. Per the germline V gene, CDR1 is LNHDA and CDR2 is SQIVND (reference sequence). The CDR3 reads CASSIVAAGEQYF. The CDR3 DNA sequence: TGTGCCAGTAGTATAGTTGCGGCGGGCGAGCAGTACTTC.

The chain has TRBV20-1 and TRBJ2-7; TRBD1 might be the D (5 bases). The CDR3 is 15 residues long. The V gene's germline CDR1 is DFQATT and CDR2 SNEGSKA (reference sequence). The V and J ends lost 0 bases and 0 bases respectively, with 12 bases between them. The CDR3 nucleotides read TGCAGTGCTAGAGAGGAAGGGGTCGTCTCCTACGAGCAGTACGTC. Protein: CSAREEGVVSYEQYV.

In this sample, this clone turned up a few times. The chain has TRBV2 and TRBJ1-6; no firm D call. Germline V gene lookup returns CDR1 SNHLY and CDR2 FYNNEI. The ends were cut back, 7 bases at V and 6 bases at J, with 16 bases in the middle. The CDR3 is 15 residues long. This chain's CDR3 is CASTGRTQVNSPLHF. DNA for the CDR3: TGTGCCAGCACGGGCCGGACCCAAGTTAATTCACCCCTCCACTTT.

The rearrangement links TRBV20-1 to TRBJ2-7, with 11 bases identical to TRBD2. CDR3 size: 14 residues. The V gene's germline CDR1 is DFQATT and CDR2 SNEGSKA (reference sequence). Germline trimming cut 5 bases from V and 3 bases from J; bases unmatched to any gene: 6. In DNA form, the CDR3 reads TGCAGTGCTGGTACTGGGACTAGCGGCTACGAGCAGTACTTC. The encoded protein is CSAGTGTSGYEQYF.

The chain uses TRBV5-4 and TRBJ2-7; the match to TRBD2 covers 8 bases. J gave up 12 bases and V 6 bases, and 14 bases lay outside the gene matches. Germline CDR1 SGHNT, CDR2 YYREEE (reference sequence). The CDR3 runs 13 residues. CDR3 nucleotides: TGTGCCAGCACCTCCTCTCAAGAAGGACTAGCGTACTTC. Its translation: CASTSSQEGLAYF.

This clone has a count of ten or more. The chain is built from TRBV18 and TRBJ2-7; 10 nucleotides match TRBD1. The germline CDR1 and CDR2 sequences are KGHSH and LQKENI. V shed 4 bases, J shed 6 bases, and the junction held 3 bases outside the gene matches. CDR3 length equals 13 residues. CDR3 amino acids: CASSRGQGGEQYF. DNA for the CDR3: TGTGCCAGCTCACGAGGACAGGGGGGCGAGCAGTACTTC. The whole variable domain, remainder taken from reference TRBV18 and TRBJ2-7, is NAGVMQNPRHLVRRRGQEARLRCSPMKGHSHVYWYRQLPEEGLKFMVYLQKENIIDESGMPKERFSAEFPKEGPSILRIQQVVRGDSAAYFCASSRGQGGEQYFGPGTRLTVT.

This clone rates as medium-sized. This sequence joins TRBV6-1 and TRBJ1-5; no clear D gene. The CDR3 length is 11 residues. Germline V gene sequence: CDR1 MNHNS, CDR2 SASEGT. V was cut by 3 bases and J by 7 bases, with 4 bases left in between. The DNA of the CDR3 is TGTGCCAGCAGTGAGGAACAGCCCCAGCATTTT. Translating gives CASSEEQPQHF.

The chain combines TRBV28 with TRBJ1-1; possibly TRBD1 for D (5 bases). From germline, CDR1 is MDHEN and CDR2 SYDVKM. V lost 5 bases and J lost 2, with 15 bases in between. The CDR3 has 15 amino acids. The CDR3 DNA sequence: TGTGCCAGCAGTCCGGGGACTTCGGGAAACACTGAAGCTTTCTTT. Translating gives CASSPGTSGNTEAFF. The entire variable domain, with the rest obtained from reference TRBV28 and TRBJ1-1, is as follows: DVKVTQSSRYLVKRTGEKVFLECVQDMDHENMFWYRQDPGLGLRLIYFSYDVKMKEKGDIPEGYSVSREKKERFSLILESASTNQTSMYLCASSPGTSGNTEAFFGQGTRLTVV.

This clone was observed once. The chain joins TRBV5-1 to TRBJ2-1; D is possibly TRBD1 or TRBD2 (5 bases each). V was pared by 2 bases and J by 6 bases, with 18 bases between. Per germline, CDR1 SGHRS and CDR2 YFSETQ. The CDR3 consists of 16 residues. In DNA, the CDR3 is TGCGCCAGCAGCTTAGAACAGGTAGCGCGATCCAATGAGCAGTTCTTC. It codes for CASSLEQVARSNEQFF.

This rearrangement joins TRBV5-1 to TRBJ2-1, with 7 bases aligning to TRBD1. The V gene end was trimmed by 0 bases and the J gene end by 8 bases; junction bases not matched to a gene: 11. Germline loops: CDR1 SGHRS, CDR2 YFSETQ. The CDR3 is made up of 16 amino acids. In DNA, the CDR3 is TGCGCCAGCAGCTTGGAAGGGGGCAGGCTAGTTGATGAGCAGTTCTTC. Translated, it gives CASSLEGGRLVDEQFF.

The chain is built from TRBV12-3 or TRBV12-4 and TRBJ2-1; D is possibly TRBD2 (5 bases). The CDR3 has 15 amino acids. Trimming shortened V by 0 bases and J by 8 bases, and 14 bases separated the two germline ends. The CDR3 DNA reads as TGTGCCAGCAGTTTAGCGGGAGTTTCAGGAGATGAGCAGTTCTTC. Its translation is CASSLAGVSGDEQFF.

The table lists this clone with a few counts. The rearrangement uses TRBV7-3 and TRBJ2-7, with D maybe TRBD2 (5 bases). The V and J ends lost 2 bases and 7 bases respectively, with 12 bases between them. This CDR3 contains 13 residues. The germline V gene has CDR1 SGHTA and CDR2 FQGTGA. The CDR3 sequence: CASSLVVASEQYF. CDR3 DNA sequence: TGTGCCAGCAGCTTAGTAGTAGCGAGTGAGCAGTACTTC.

A remark on this clone: In this CDR3 the conserved last residue, phenylalanine or tryptophan, is missing, so a read error is likely. This chain connects TRBV2 to TRBJ1-6; D is ambiguous. This CDR3 comprises 14 residues. Germline CDR1 reads SNHLY; CDR2 reads FYNNEI. This chain's CDR3 is CASSGRGYNTPLHY. The CDR3 DNA sequence: TGTGCCAGCAGCGGCCGAGGCTATAATACACCCCTCCACTAT.

This clone has only one observation. CDR3 loop: CASSADRTNTEAFF. In nucleotides, the CDR3 is TGTGCCAGCTCAGCCGACAGGACTAACACTGAAGCTTTCTTT. V usage is TRBV18 and J usage is TRBJ1-1; perhaps TRBD1 as D (6 bases). V lost 5 bases and J lost 2, with 12 bases in between. The CDR3 has 14 amino acids. Germline V gene sequence: CDR1 KGHSH, CDR2 LQKENI.

The chain links TRBV12-3 or TRBV12-4 to TRBJ1-3, with no clear D. With 7 bases removed from V and 0 bases from J, the gap between germline ends came to 10 bases. This CDR3 comprises 14 residues. The CDR3 reads CASMSTRSGNTIYF. In nucleotides, the CDR3 is TGTGCCAGCATGTCGACTCGCTCTGGAAACACCATATATTTT.

This clone is medium-sized within its sample. J is TRBJ2-7 and V is TRBV6-1; no clear D. The germline V gene has CDR1 MNHNS and CDR2 SASEGT. V was shortened by 4 bases and J by 0 bases, with 7 bases between the two germline ends. The CDR3 has 13 amino acids. CDR3 residues: CASSGKGSYEQYF. The CDR3 DNA follows: TGTGCCAGCAGTGGGAAGGGCTCCTACGAGCAGTACTTC.

The V call is TRBV14, the J call TRBJ1-1; no definite D call. Germline V lookup: CDR1 SGHDN, CDR2 FVKESK. There are 16 residues in the CDR3. Deletions cut 2 bases from V and 0 bases from J, with 13 bases between. The chain's CDR3 is CASSQSVGDMNTEAFF. The CDR3 DNA follows: TGTGCCAGCAGCCAATCCGTGGGTGATATGAACACTGAAGCTTTCTTT.